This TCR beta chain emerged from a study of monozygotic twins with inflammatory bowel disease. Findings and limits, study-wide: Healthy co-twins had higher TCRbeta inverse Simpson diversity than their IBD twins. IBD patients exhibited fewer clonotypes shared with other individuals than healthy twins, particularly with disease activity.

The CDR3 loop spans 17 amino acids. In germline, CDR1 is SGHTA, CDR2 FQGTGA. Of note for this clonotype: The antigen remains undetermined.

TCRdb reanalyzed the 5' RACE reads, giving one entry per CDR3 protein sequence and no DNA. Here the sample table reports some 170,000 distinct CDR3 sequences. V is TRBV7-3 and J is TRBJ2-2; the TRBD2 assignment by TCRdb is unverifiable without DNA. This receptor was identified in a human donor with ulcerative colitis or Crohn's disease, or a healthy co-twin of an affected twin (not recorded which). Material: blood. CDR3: CASSSTRERTNTGELFF.